What follows are 9 T cell receptor beta chains derived from one specimen sequenced in a study of blood T cell repertoires in COVID-19 (dated by TCRdb to 2019 to 2021). Libraries were made using the immunoSEQ multiplex PCR assay. TCRdb carries this immuneACCESS record with in-frame sequences only. Its versions omit some clonotypes, under half of them owing to an unresolved V gene in the studies checked, with the rest unexplained. This sample holds 310,000 or so clones; approximately 88% were observed only once. The ten largest clones represent approximately 4% of the sample. Input material: peripheral blood. These receptors came from a woman aged 45 to 65 with active or convalescent COVID-19.

By its share, this clone is medium-sized. The V call is TRBV15, the J call TRBJ2-1; 9 bases fit TRBD2. The CDR3 contains 13 residues. The ends lost 1 base at V and 10 bases at J; junction bases unmatched: 2. The V gene's germline CDR1 is LNHNV and CDR2 YYDKDF (reference sequence). The CDR3 DNA follows: TGTGCCACCAGCAGAGCCGGGACTAGCGAGCAGTTCTTC. It translates to CATSRAGTSEQFF.

The chain employs TRBV5-8 and TRBJ2-7, with 7 bases lining up with TRBD1. The germline V gene encodes CDR1 SGHTS and CDR2 YDEGEE. V shed 4 bases and J 2 bases; nucleotides not matched to a gene: 3. The CDR3 has 13 amino acids. The CDR3 loop reads CASSLTGAYEQYF. The CDR3 DNA reads as TGTGCCAGCAGCCTTACAGGGGCCTACGAGCAGTACTTC.

CDR3 amino acids: CAISGRDNSYEQYF. CDR3 in DNA: TGTGCCATCAGTGGAAGGGACAACTCCTACGAGCAGTACTTC. The gene calls are TRBV10-3 and TRBJ2-7; a weak D match, TRBD1 (6 bases). V lost 4 bases and J 0 bases, leaving 10 bases between the germline ends. The CDR3 sequence is 14 residues long. The germline gives CDR1 ENHRY, CDR2 SYGVKD.

The DNA for the CDR3 is TGTGCCAGCAGTAGGGGACAGCACTACGAGCAGTACTTC. Its translation is CASSRGQHYEQYF. The J gene is TRBJ2-7, the V gene TRBV7-2, with TRBD1 matching over 7 bases. V gave up 6 bases and J gave up 3 bases; unmatched junction bases: 5. Germline values: CDR1 SGHTA, CDR2 FQGNSA. CDR3 size: 13 residues.

The CDR3 DNA sequence: TGTGCCAGCAGCTCCTTGGGGGGGGCTGTTATTACAGATACGCAGTATTTT. It codes for CASSSLGGAVITDTQYF. J is TRBJ2-3 and V is TRBV7-9; D might be TRBD2 (7 bases). V lost 4 bases to trimming and J lost 3 bases, with 20 bases between them. CDR3 length: 17 residues. CDR1 is SEHNR, CDR2 FQNEAQ, per germline (reference sequence).

The V call is TRBV5-1, the J call TRBJ2-2; D might be TRBD1 (5 bases). The germline CDR1 and CDR2 sequences are SGHRS and YFSETQ. The length of the CDR3 is 16 residues. V lost 2 bases and J 2 bases, leaving 13 bases between the germline ends. CDR3 sequence: CASSFQGSLNTGELFF. CDR3 coding DNA: TGCGCCAGCAGCTTCCAGGGATCTCTCAACACCGGGGAGCTGTTTTTT.

The genes are TRBV9 and TRBJ1-2, with D uncertain. This CDR3 has 15 amino acids. Germline assignment: CDR1 SGDLS and CDR2 YYNGEE. Trimming took off 0 bases at V and 3 bases at J, with 12 bases between the two ends. CDR3 DNA sequence: TGTGCCAGCAGCGTAGGGGCAGAATCCTACTATGGCTACACCTTC. Amino acid sequence: CASSVGAESYYGYTF.

This clone appeared a single time. The chain joins TRBV7-2 to TRBJ2-5; D possibly corresponds to TRBD2 (6 bases). Germline CDR1 and CDR2: SGHTA and FQGNSA. The CDR3 sequence is 16 residues long. Trimming removed 4 bases from V and 4 bases from J, with 19 bases in between. The chain's CDR3 is CASSSPSVGGGETQYF. CDR3 DNA sequence: TGTGCCAGCAGCTCCCCGTCGGTGGGAGGAGGAGAGACCCAGTACTTC.

V and J are TRBV7-3 and TRBJ1-2; tentatively, D is TRBD1 (5 bases). Germline lookup yields CDR1 SGHTA and CDR2 FQGTGA. The V and J ends lost 0 bases and 0 bases respectively, with 14 bases between them. The CDR3 length is 17 residues. CDR3 DNA sequence: TGTGCCAGCAGCTTAACAGTGGGGCAGAACTCTAACTATGGCTACACCTTC. Its protein is CASSLTVGQNSNYGYTF.